Detailed here is one T cell receptor (beta chain). This receptor's antigen is unknown. No quality values exist for individual bases; no much larger clone is one base distant. Germline trimming: 3 bases from V, 4 bases from J; junction bases outside gene matches: 11. Taken from cysteine to phenylalanine, the CDR3 has 16 residues. The read is trimmed to its CDR3 DNA, 48 bases read in frame from base 1. CDR1 and CDR2 are drawn from the germline V gene (reference sequence): DFQATT, SNEGSKA. The library relied on PCR. Sequencer: Illumina HiSeq 2500. To normalize quantification of the TCRbeta repertoire, the TCR libraries were built with molecular barcoding that relied on unique molecular identifiers. The raw public reads went through TCRdb reprocessing: fastp at Q25, MiXCR clone calling, in-frame beta chains kept. Identical CDR3 proteins give one entry, which carries the most common genes and DNA. This sample holds under 750,000 distinct CDR3 sequences; about 23% were observed only once. The ten top clones hold 11% to 15% of the sample.

This sample was included in a study of T-cell reconstitution after alpha-beta-depleted transplantation in children listed by TCRdb under 2016. With regard to the full study: The study quantitatively tracked T-cell immune reconstitution after TCRalphabeta/CD19-depleted allogeneic hematopoietic cell transplantation in children using TCR repertoire profiling.

The label giving this sample's treatment or condition can be read as: allogeneic hematopoietic cell transplantation with graft depleted of TCRalphabeta T cells and CD19 B cells. Transplant recipients were children who received TCRalphabeta/CD19-depleted allogeneic hematopoietic cell grafts. The research as a whole found: Over the following months the frequencies of hyperexpanded clones went down, and after one year T-cell counts and TCRbeta diversity were mostly credited to newly produced T cells. In some patients, the high TCRbeta diversity seen at day 60 was put down to recipient T cells and intrathymic progenitors that had survived conditioning. The apparently early alphabetaT-cell count recovery about two months after transplant was reportedly dependent on only several hundred rapidly expanded clones derived from non-depleted graft cells.

The specimen was PBMCs, mostly from graft donor cells, collected 360 days after TCRalphabeta/CD19-depleted stem cell transplant. The chain joins TRBV20-1 to TRBJ1-5; a stretch of 8 junction bases matches TRBD1. This sequence originates from a boy in the first two years of life who had a stem cell transplant for acute myeloid leukemia, so the T cells may come from the graft donor. The DNA sequence is as follows: TGCAGTGCTAGGGCATCCGGGACAGGAAGAAATCAGCCCCAGCATTTT. Translated, this is CSARASGTGRNQPQHF.